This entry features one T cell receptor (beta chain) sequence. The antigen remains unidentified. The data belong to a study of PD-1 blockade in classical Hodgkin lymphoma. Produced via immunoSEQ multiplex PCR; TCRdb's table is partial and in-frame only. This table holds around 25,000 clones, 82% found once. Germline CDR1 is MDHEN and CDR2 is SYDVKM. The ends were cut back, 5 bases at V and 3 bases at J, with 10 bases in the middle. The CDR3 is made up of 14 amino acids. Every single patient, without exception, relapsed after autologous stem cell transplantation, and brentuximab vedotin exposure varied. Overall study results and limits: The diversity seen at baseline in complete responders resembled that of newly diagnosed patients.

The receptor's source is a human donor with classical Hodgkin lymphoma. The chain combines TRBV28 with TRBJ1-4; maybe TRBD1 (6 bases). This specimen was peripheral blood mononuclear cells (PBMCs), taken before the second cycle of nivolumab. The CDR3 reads CASSRGGPNEKLFF. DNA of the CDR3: TGTGCCAGCAGTAGGGGGGGGCCTAATGAAAAACTGTTTTTT.